These 17 T cell receptor beta chains were sequenced from one sample in a study of CD8+CD57+ T cells in acquired aplastic anemia. Genomic DNA constituted the template upon which TCR beta VDJ and CDR3 profiling was performed. TCRdb called the reads again in MiXCR, with one record for every CDR3 protein. The table lists hundreds of thousands of distinct CDR3 sequences, 60% to 80% of them singletons. Sequences were obtained from sorted CD4+, CD8+, or CD8+CD57+ T cells (not recorded which) from PBMCs. The receptors originated from a human donor in good health, serving as a control.

The chain employs TRBV12-3 or TRBV12-4 and TRBJ1-6; D ambiguous. Deletions cut 6 bases from V and 11 bases from J, with 17 bases between. The CDR3 runs to 14 residues. The CDR3, as DNA: TGTGCCAGCAGCCCCCAGGAATCTAGGACACCCCTCCACTTT. It codes for CASSPQESRTPLHF.

J is TRBJ2-7 and V is TRBV7-9, with a weak D call TRBD1 (6 bases). Germline CDR1 is SEHNR and CDR2 is FQNEAQ (reference sequence). The CDR3 is 12 amino acids. V shed 8 bases and J shed 10 bases, with 18 bases lying between them. The CDR3 DNA sequence: TGTGCCAGCTCCGTTGGACAGTCGGAACAGTACGTC. Protein sequence: CASSVGQSEQYV.

The V and J genes are TRBV25-1 and TRBJ2-7; D is perhaps TRBD1 or TRBD2 (6 bases each). The ends were cut back, 4 bases at V and 9 bases at J, with 19 bases in the middle. The CDR3 spans 14 residues. The germline gives CDR1 MGHDK, CDR2 SYGVNS. Here the CDR3 DNA reads TGTGCCAGCAGTGTTGGGGGCGGGAAGCACGCGCAGTACTTC. It yields the protein CASSVGGGKHAQYF.

This clonotype was found a few times. V usage is TRBV9 and J usage is TRBJ2-3; 10 positions agree with TRBD2. Germline V lookup: CDR1 SGDLS, CDR2 YYNGEE. Trimming took 4 bases from V and 5 from J; bases not matched to a gene: 7. This CDR3 comprises 15 residues. The CDR3 here is CASSRSGGARDTQYF. In DNA, the CDR3 is TGTGCCAGCAGCAGAAGCGGGGGGGCTAGAGATACGCAGTATTTT.

This clonotype was seen just once. The chain is built from TRBV19 and TRBJ1-6, with 9 bases that match TRBD1. J lost 9 bases, V lost 3 bases, and 6 bases had no gene match. The germline V gene encodes CDR1 LNHDA and CDR2 SQIVND (reference sequence). This CDR3 spans 15 amino acids. The DNA of the CDR3 is TGTGCCAGTAGTATCGCGGGACAGGGTGGTTCACCCCTCCACTTT. Its protein product is CASSIAGQGGSPLHF.

For this clonotype: Here the CDR3 omits its conserved ending phenylalanine or tryptophan, so a read error is the likely source. No DNA is shown, since the ends of the CDR3 on it are uncertain; the CDR3 is the one TCRdb lists. This chain uses TRBV7-2 with TRBJ2-7. From its first to its last residue, the CDR3 has 13 amino acids. Germline V lookup: CDR1 SGHTA, CDR2 FQGNSA. CDR3 sequence reads: CASSLDFGLDGYT.

The chain employs TRBV7-6 and TRBJ2-7; a possible D gene is TRBD2 (5 bases). Germline V lookup: CDR1 SGHVS, CDR2 FNYEAQ. This CDR3 spans 15 amino acids. Between the trimmed V and J ends, which lost 8 bases and 4 bases, there was a span of 21 bases. The CDR3 reads CASGISPGIYYEQYF. The CDR3 DNA reads as TGTGCCAGCGGTATTTCCCCCGGGATCTATTACGAGCAGTACTTC.

Points on this clonotype: Here the CDR3 omits its conserved ending phenylalanine or tryptophan, so a read error is the likely source. No DNA is shown, since the ends of the CDR3 on it are uncertain; the CDR3 is the one TCRdb lists. This rearrangement joins TRBV2 to TRBJ1-2. In germline, CDR1 is SNHLY, CDR2 FYNNEI. The CDR3 numbers 14 amino acids, ends counted. CDR3 residues: CASSVENSGYTFSS.

In regard to this clonotype: This likely comes from a read error, as the CDR3 has no conserved phenylalanine or tryptophan at its end. The DNA is omitted, as the CDR3 cannot be located on it reliably, and the CDR3 follows TCRdb's listing. The chain uses TRBV7-2 and TRBJ1-1. CDR1 SGHTA and CDR2 FQGNSA come from the germline V gene. Inclusive of both ends, the CDR3 amounts to 13 amino acids. The CDR3 is CASRVGAETEDFG.

This clonotype showed up many times. The V and J genes are TRBV5-8 and TRBJ1-1, with D possibly being TRBD1 (5 bases). The germline V and J ends were trimmed by 4 bases and 3 bases, with 16 bases remaining between them. The CDR3 covers 15 residues. Germline CDR1 SGHTS, CDR2 YDEGEE. This CDR3 reads CASSQTKGRDTEAFF. CDR3 DNA sequence: TGTGCCAGCAGCCAGACGAAGGGGAGGGACACTGAAGCTTTCTTT. Full variable domain (remainder filled in from reference TRBV5-8 and TRBJ1-1): EAGVTQSPTHLIKTRGQQATLRCSPISGHTSVYWYQQALGLGLQFLLWYDEGEERNRGNFPPRFSGRQFPNYSSELNVNALELEDSALYLCASSQTKGRDTEAFFGQGTRLTVV.

Only a few counts were recorded for this clonotype. A much larger clone lies a single base off, so this may be a read error. The chain uses TRBV7-2 and TRBJ1-1; D is unresolved. The CDR3 runs to 13 residues. The V gene's germline CDR1 is SGHTA and CDR2 FQGNSA. The CDR3 coding sequence is TGTGCCGGCAGCCAAGACCGCGGGGAAGAAGCTTTCTTT. It translates to CAGSQDRGEEAFF. The whole variable domain, remainder taken from reference TRBV7-2 and TRBJ1-1, is GAGVSQSPSNKVTEKGKDVELRCDPISGHTALYWYRQSLGQGLEFLIYFQGNSAPDKSGLPSDRFSAERTGGSVSTLTIQRTQQEDSAVYLCAGSQDRGEEAFFGQGTRLTVV.

This chain uses TRBV6-2 or TRBV6-3 with TRBJ2-1; 10 positions agree with TRBD2. CDR1 MNHEY and CDR2 SVGEGT come from the germline V gene. V dropped 6 bases and J dropped 6; count of bases not matched to a gene: 11. The CDR3 is 16 residues long. CDR3 coding DNA: TGTGCCAGCAGCCCTCCTCCTAGCGGGGGTGGCAATGAGCAGTTCTTC. Its protein is CASSPPPSGGGNEQFF.

For this clonotype: A read error may account for a junction end that differs from germline. The chain uses TRBV7-2 and TRBJ1-6; TRBD1 might be the D (5 bases). Germline CDR1 SGHTA, CDR2 FQGNSA. The CDR3 runs 14 residues. The CDR3 is CASSLNGTGCDDQF. DNA of the CDR3: TGCGCCAGCAGCTTAAATGGAACAGGATGCGACGACCAGTTT.

In regard to this clonotype: Compared with germline, one end of the junction differs, possibly owing to a read error. The V and J genes are TRBV2 and TRBJ1-1; D unclear. The CDR3 covers 15 residues. Germline V CDR1 and CDR2: SNHLY, FYNNEI. CDR3 DNA sequence: TGTGCCAGCAGTGAAGCGCTGGAAGCCAGTGAAAAACTTTTTTTT. Translation gives CASSEALEASEKLFF.

The chain couples TRBV14 to TRBJ2-7; 10 bases are a match to TRBD2. This CDR3 is 17 amino acids long. Losses at the gene ends were 2 bases for V and 4 bases for J; bases not matched to a gene: 11. Germline loops: CDR1 SGHDN, CDR2 FVKESK. DNA of the CDR3: TGTGCCAGCAGCCAAAGGGGACTAGCGTCCGGAACGTACGAGCAGTACTTC. This gives the protein CASSQRGLASGTYEQYF.

This clonotype was detected only a few times. This clone may be a read error of a much larger clone one base away. Here the CDR3 omits its conserved ending phenylalanine or tryptophan, so a read error is the likely source. This chain links TRBV11-2 with TRBJ2-2; D uncertain. CDR3 size: 14 residues. Trimming took 2 bases from V and 4 from J, leaving 8 bases between them. CDR1 SGHAT and CDR2 FQNNGV come from the germline V gene. The CDR3 DNA reads as TGTGCCAGCAGCTTACACAGAGCCACCGGGGAGCTGTTTCTT. This gives the protein CASSLHRATGELFL.

V is TRBV10-3 and J is TRBJ2-5; 9 bases are shared with TRBD1. The V and J ends lost 6 bases and 7 bases, in that order; junction bases with no gene match: 6. The V gene's germline CDR1 is ENHRY and CDR2 SYGVKD. The CDR3 totals 13 residues. The CDR3 coding sequence is TGTGCCATCAGCCGGGACAGGGTGGGGACCCAGTACTTC. Its translation is CAISRDRVGTQYF.